The text below deals with one T cell receptor beta chain. TCRdb's table, derived via immunoSEQ multiplex PCR, lists solely in-frame clones and lacks some. The sample has some 100,000 clones; 85% to 90% are singletons. CDR3 length equals 13 residues. CDR1 is MDHEN and CDR2 is SYDVKM in the germline V gene. V lost 6 bases, J lost 9 bases, and 7 bases stayed unmatched. The sample comes from a study of control samples from healthy donors and cancer patients. Sequencing used blood. The sequence was obtained from a man aged 25 to 40 in good health. The J gene is TRBJ2-4, the V gene TRBV28; 8 bases match TRBD1. The CDR3 region has the DNA TGTGCCAGCAGCCTGCGACAGGGGCTCATTCAGTACTTC. Translated: CASSLRQGLIQYF. Full variable domain (outside the CDR3, taken from reference TRBV28 and TRBJ2-4): DVKVTQSSRYLVKRTGEKVFLECVQDMDHENMFWYRQDPGLGLRLIYFSYDVKMKEKGDIPEGYSVSREKKERFSLILESASTNQTSMYLCASSLRQGLIQYFGAGTRLSVL.